This TCR beta chain was captured in a study of T cell responses to AZD1222 COVID-19 vaccine. On the study more broadly: Second-dose intervals near 4 or 12 weeks were combined. General observations from the study: Increases in Spike-specific TCR breadth and depth were seen after two AZD1222 doses. Donors were largely white British and mainly female; clonal diversity was possibly underestimated. Seropositive status at baseline applied to only 6 or 7 AZD1222 recipients.

The data were produced by immunoSEQ multiplex PCR, yet TCRdb's version contains in-frame clones alone and is incomplete. The table shows more than 110,000 clones, with about 91% occurring only once. CDR1 and CDR2 (germline): MNHEY, SVGEGT. V lost 2 bases to trimming and J lost 7 bases, with 8 bases between them. The CDR3 totals 13 residues. As to this clone: Its antigen is currently unknown.

The sequence was obtained from an adult in good health. The chain is built from TRBV6-2 or TRBV6-3 and TRBJ2-2, with D unresolved. The sequencing here drew on peripheral blood, taken on day 0 of AZD1222 vaccination. The CDR3 sequence is CASSYLGIGELFF. The CDR3 DNA is TGTGCCAGCAGTTACCTGGGGATCGGGGAGCTGTTTTTT.